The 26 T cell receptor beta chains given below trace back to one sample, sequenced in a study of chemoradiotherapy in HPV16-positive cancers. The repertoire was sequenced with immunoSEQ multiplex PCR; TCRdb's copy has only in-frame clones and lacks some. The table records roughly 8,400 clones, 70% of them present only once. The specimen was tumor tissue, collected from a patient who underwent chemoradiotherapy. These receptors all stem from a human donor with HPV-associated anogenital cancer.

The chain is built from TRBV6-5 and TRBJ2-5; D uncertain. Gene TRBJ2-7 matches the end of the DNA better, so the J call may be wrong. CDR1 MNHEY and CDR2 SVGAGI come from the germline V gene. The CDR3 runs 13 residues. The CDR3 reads CASSSGVRHEQYF. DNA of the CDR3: TGTGCCAGCAGCTCTGGGGTGAGACACGAGCAGTACTTC.

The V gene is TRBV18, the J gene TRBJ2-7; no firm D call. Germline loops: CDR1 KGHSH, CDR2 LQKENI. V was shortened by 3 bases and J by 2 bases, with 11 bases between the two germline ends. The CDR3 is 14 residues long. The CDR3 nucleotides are TGTGCCAGCTCACCTGACGGAATACCCTACGAGCAGTACTTC. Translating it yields CASSPDGIPYEQYF.

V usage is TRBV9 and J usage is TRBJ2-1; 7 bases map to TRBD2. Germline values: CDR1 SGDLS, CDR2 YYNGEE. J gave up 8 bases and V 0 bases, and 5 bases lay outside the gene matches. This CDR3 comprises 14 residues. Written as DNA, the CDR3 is TGTGCCAGCAGCGTAGCGGGAGGATTTGATGAGCAGTTCTTC. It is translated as CASSVAGGFDEQFF. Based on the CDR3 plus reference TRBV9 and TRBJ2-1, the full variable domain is DSGVTQTPKHLITATGQRVTLRCSPRSGDLSVYWYQQSLDQGLQFLIQYYNGEERAKGNILERFSAQQFPDLHSELNLSSLELGDSALYFCASSVAGGFDEQFFGPGTRLTVL.

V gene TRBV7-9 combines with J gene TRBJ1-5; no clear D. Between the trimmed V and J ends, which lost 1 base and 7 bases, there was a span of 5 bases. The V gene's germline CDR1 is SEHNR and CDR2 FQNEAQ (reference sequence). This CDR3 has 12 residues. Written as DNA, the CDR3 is TGTGCCAGCAGCTTAGACGGACAGCCCCAGCATTTT. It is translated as CASSLDGQPQHF.

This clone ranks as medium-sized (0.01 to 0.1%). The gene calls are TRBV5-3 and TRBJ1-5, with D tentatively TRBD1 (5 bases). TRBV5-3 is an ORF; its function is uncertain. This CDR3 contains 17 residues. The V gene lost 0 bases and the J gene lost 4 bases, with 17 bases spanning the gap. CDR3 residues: CARSLGGWTRLNQPQHF. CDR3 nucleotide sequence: TGTGCCAGAAGCTTGGGGGGCTGGACAAGGCTTAATCAGCCCCAGCATTTT.

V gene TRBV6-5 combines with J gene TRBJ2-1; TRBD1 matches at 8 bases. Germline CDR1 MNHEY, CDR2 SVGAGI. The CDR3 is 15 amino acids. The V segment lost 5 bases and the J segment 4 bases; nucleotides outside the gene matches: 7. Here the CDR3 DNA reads TGTGCCAGCAGTCCTAGACAGGGGAATTACAATGAGCAGTTCTTC. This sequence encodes CASSPRQGNYNEQFF.

This CDR3 is CASIQVWGTEAFF. CDR3 DNA: TGTGCCAGCATCCAAGTCTGGGGCACTGAAGCTTTCTTT. V and J are TRBV5-8 and TRBJ1-1; D unclear. The CDR3 loop spans 13 amino acids. The V gene's germline CDR1 is SGHTS and CDR2 YDEGEE. The germline V and J ends were trimmed by 6 bases and 4 bases, with 13 bases remaining between them. Variable domain in full (rest from reference TRBV5-8 and TRBJ1-1): EAGVTQSPTHLIKTRGQQATLRCSPISGHTSVYWYQQALGLGLQFLLWYDEGEERNRGNFPPRFSGRQFPNYSSELNVNALELEDSALYLCASIQVWGTEAFFGQGTRLTVV.

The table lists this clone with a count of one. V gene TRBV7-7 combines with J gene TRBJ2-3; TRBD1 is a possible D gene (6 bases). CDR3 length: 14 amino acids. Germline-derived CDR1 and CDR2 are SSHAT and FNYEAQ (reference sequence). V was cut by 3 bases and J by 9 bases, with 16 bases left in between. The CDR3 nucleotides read TGTGCCAGCAGCTTTTCTTCCCGGGACACCACGCAGTATTTT. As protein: CASSFSSRDTTQYF.

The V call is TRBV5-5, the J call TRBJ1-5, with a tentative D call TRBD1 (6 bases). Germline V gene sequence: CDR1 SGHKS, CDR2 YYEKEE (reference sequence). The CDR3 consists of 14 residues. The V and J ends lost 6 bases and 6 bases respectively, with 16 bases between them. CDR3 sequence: CASTLSQGGQPQHF. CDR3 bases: TGTGCCAGCACCCTCTCACAGGGAGGTCAGCCCCAGCATTTT.

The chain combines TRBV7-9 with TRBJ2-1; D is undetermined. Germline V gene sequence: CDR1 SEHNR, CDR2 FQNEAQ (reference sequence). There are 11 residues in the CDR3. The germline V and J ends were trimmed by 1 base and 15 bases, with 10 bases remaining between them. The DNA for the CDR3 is TGTGCCAGCAGCTTAGGGGGAAATCCGTTCTTC. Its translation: CASSLGGNPFF.

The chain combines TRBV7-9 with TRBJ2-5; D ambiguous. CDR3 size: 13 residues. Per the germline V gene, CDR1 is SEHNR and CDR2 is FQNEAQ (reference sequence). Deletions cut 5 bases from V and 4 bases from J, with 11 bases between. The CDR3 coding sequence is TGTGCCAGCAGCCCCCAGGTTGTAGAGACCCAGTACTTC. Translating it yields CASSPQVVETQYF.

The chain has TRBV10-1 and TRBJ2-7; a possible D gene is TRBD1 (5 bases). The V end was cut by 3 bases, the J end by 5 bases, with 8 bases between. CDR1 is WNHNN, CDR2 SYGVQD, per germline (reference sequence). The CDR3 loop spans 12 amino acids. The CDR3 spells CASSDLGDEQYF. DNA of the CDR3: TGCGCCAGCAGTGATCTAGGGGACGAGCAGTACTTC.

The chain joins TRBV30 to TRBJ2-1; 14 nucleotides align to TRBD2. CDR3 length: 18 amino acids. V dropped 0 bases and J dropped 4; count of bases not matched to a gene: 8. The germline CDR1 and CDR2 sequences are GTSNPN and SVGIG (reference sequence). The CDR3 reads CAWSVPLTSGGDYNEQFF. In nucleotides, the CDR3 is TGTGCCTGGAGTGTTCCCTTGACTAGCGGGGGGGATTACAATGAGCAGTTCTTC.

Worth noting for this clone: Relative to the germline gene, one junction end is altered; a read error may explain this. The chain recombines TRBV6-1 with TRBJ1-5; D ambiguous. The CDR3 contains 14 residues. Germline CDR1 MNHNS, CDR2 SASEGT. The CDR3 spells CASTDTSSDQPQHF. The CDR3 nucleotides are TGTGCCAGCACTGACACATCTAGCGATCAGCCCCAGCATTTT.

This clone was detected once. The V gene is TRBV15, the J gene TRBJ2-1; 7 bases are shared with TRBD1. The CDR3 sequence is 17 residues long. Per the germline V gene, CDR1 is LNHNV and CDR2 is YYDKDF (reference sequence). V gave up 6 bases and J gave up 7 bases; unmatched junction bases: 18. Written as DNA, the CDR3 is TGTGCCACCAGGAGGGCCCCCACAGGGGTTTTTGGGAATGAGCAGTTCTTC. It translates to CATRRAPTGVFGNEQFF.

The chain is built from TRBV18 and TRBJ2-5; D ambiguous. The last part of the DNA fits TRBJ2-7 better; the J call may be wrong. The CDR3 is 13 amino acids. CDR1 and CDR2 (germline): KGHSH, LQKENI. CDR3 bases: TGTGCCAGCTCACGTGGCTATTCCTACGAGCAGTACTTC. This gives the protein CASSRGYSYEQYF.

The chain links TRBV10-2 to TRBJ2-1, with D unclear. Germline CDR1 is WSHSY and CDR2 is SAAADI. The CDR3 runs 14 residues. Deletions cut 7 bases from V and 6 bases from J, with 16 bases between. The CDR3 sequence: CASTMGRAFNEQFF. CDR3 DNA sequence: TGCGCCAGCACGATGGGTCGGGCCTTCAATGAGCAGTTCTTC.

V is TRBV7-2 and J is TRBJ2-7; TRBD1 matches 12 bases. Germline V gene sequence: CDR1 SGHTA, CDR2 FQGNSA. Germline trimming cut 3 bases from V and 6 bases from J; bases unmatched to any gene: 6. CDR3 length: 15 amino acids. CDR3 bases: TGTGCCAGCAGCTTCTGGGGACAGGGGGCGGGCGAGCAGTACTTC. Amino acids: CASSFWGQGAGEQYF.

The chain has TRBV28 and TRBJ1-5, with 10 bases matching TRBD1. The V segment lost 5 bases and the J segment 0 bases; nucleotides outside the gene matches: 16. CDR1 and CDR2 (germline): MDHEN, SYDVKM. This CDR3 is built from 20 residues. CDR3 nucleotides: TGTGCCAGCAGTCTGCTTCGGGGGACAGGGGCCGGTTATAGCAATCAGCCCCAGCATTTT. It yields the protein CASSLLRGTGAGYSNQPQHF.

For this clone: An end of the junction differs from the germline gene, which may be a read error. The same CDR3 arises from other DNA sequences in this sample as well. The CDR3 loop reads CASSLEAGWAYEQYF. DNA of the CDR3: TGTGCCAGTAGCTTGGAGGCTGGGTGGGCCTACGAGCAGTACTTC. V is TRBV5-4 and J is TRBJ2-7; D may be TRBD2 (5 bases). The CDR3 sequence is 15 residues long. Germline CDR1 is SGHNT and CDR2 is YYREEE (reference sequence).

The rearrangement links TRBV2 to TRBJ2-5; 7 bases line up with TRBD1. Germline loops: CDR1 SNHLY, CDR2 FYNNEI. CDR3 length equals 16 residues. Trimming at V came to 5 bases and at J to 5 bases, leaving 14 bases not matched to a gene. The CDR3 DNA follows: TGTGCCAGCAGTATAGGAGTGGCAGGGGGAAGGGAGACCCAGTACTTC. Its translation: CASSIGVAGGRETQYF.

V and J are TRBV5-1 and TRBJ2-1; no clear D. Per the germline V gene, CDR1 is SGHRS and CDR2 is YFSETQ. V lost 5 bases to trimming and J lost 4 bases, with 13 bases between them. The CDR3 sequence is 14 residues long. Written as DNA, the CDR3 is TGCGCCAGCAGAGCAGGAGACCGGTACAATGAGCAGTTCTTC. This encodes CASRAGDRYNEQFF.

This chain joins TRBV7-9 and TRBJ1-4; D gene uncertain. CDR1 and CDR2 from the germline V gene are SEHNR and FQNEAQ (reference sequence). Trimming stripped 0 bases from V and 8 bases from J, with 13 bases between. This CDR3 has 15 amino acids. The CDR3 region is CASSLAWRGLEKLFF. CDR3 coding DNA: TGTGCCAGCAGCTTAGCGTGGAGAGGTCTAGAAAAACTGTTTTTT.

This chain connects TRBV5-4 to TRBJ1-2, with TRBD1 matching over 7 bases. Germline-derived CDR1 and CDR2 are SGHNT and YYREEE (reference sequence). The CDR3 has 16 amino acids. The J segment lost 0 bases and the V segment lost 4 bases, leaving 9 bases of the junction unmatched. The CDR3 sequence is CASSHDRASANYGYTF. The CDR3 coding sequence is TGTGCCAGCAGCCACGACAGGGCCTCTGCTAACTATGGCTACACCTTC.

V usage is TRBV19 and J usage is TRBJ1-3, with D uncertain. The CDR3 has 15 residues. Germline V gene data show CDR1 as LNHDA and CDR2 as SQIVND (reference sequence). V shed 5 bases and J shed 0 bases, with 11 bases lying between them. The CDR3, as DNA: TGTGCCAGTAGTTTAGGACTCAACTCTGGAAACACCATATATTTT. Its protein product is CASSLGLNSGNTIYF.

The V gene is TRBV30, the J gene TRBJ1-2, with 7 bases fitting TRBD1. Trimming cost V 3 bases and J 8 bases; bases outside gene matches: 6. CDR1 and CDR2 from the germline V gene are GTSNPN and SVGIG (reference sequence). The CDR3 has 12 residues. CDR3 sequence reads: CAWSPGQVGYTF. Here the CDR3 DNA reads TGTGCCTGGAGCCCTGGACAGGTGGGCTACACCTTC.